These 21 T cell receptor beta chains came from one sample sequenced in a study of OX40 agonist ivuxolimab in advanced cancers. Measured with immunoSEQ multiplex PCR; TCRdb has only the in-frame clones, and not every one. The profile shows approximately 99,000 clones, 95% to 97% of them singletons. The sequencing used CD4+ or CD8+ T cells sorted from blood, collected in a trial of the OX40 agonist ivuxolimab. These receptors were collected from an adult with an advanced solid tumor such as melanoma, head and neck, liver or kidney cancer.

The V gene is TRBV2, the J gene TRBJ2-7; D remains ambiguous. Trimming shortened V by 3 bases and J by 7 bases, and 19 bases separated the two germline ends. The V gene's germline CDR1 is SNHLY and CDR2 FYNNEI. This CDR3 has 15 residues. The CDR3 is CASSDTWRGVGEQYF. CDR3 in DNA: TGTGCCAGCAGTGATACGTGGCGAGGAGTGGGGGAGCAGTACTTC.

J is TRBJ2-5 and V is TRBV28, with D perhaps matching TRBD2 (6 bases). The V and J ends lost 2 bases and 4 bases respectively, with 11 bases between them. This CDR3 contains 14 residues. Germline V CDR1 and CDR2: MDHEN, SYDVKM. The CDR3 nucleotides are TGTGCCAGCAGTTTAAGGAGGGATCGAGAGACCCAGTACTTC. This encodes CASSLRRDRETQYF.

This clone was observed a single time. The J gene is TRBJ2-7, the V gene TRBV5-4; 8 bases line up with TRBD2. Germline V gives CDR1 SGHNT, CDR2 YYREEE (reference sequence). The CDR3 loop spans 14 amino acids. Trimming at V came to 2 bases and at J to 4 bases, leaving 5 bases not matched to a gene. The CDR3 protein is CASSFRAGAYEQYF. The CDR3 DNA reads TGTGCCAGCAGCTTTCGAGCGGGAGCTTACGAGCAGTACTTC. Based on the CDR3 plus reference TRBV5-4 and TRBJ2-7, the full variable domain is ETGVTQSPTHLIKTRGQQVTLRCSSQSGHNTVSWYQQALGQGPQFIFQYYREEENGRGNFPPRFSGLQFPNYSSELNVNALELDDSALYLCASSFRAGAYEQYFGPGTRLTVT.

This chain connects TRBV7-2 to TRBJ2-1; possibly TRBD2 for D (6 bases). V gave up 9 bases and J gave up 6 bases, with 15 bases separating them. CDR1 SGHTA and CDR2 FQGNSA come from the germline V gene. The CDR3 is 13 residues long. Here the CDR3 DNA reads TGTGCCAGGCGGGAAATCGGAGGCAATGAGCAGTTCTTC. Translating it yields CARREIGGNEQFF.

This clone was seen once. The CDR3 DNA sequence: TGTGCCAGCAGCCAAGCGTCAGGGGGCGCGGAAAAACTGTTTTTT. Translation: CASSQASGGAEKLFF. This chain links TRBV14 with TRBJ1-4, with 8 nucleotides matching TRBD1. Trimming took 1 base from V and 8 from J; bases not matched to a gene: 6. The CDR3 has 15 amino acids. Germline lookup yields CDR1 SGHDN and CDR2 FVKESK.

This clone has a handful of counts. The V and J genes are TRBV6-6 and TRBJ1-2; possibly TRBD1 for D (6 bases). The ends were cut back, 7 bases at V and 3 bases at J, with 12 bases in the middle. The CDR3 covers 13 residues. The V gene's germline CDR1 is MNHNY and CDR2 SVGAGI (reference sequence). In DNA form, the CDR3 reads TGTGCCAGCACTGAGTGGACAGACTATGGCTACACCTTC. It yields the protein CASTEWTDYGYTF.

Only one count was recorded for this clone. The CDR3 protein is CATSRAGGINEQYF. The CDR3 DNA sequence: TGTGCCACCAGCAGAGCAGGGGGCATCAACGAGCAGTACTTC. The V call is TRBV15, the J call TRBJ2-7; the match to TRBD1 covers 8 bases. V lost 1 base and J lost 5; bases outside the gene matches: 4. From germline, CDR1 is LNHNV and CDR2 YYDKDF (reference sequence). This CDR3 contains 14 residues.

The chain has TRBV6-5 and TRBJ1-1; no firm D call. The V and J ends lost 7 bases and 7 bases respectively, with 13 bases between them. The CDR3 has 12 amino acids. Germline V gene lookup returns CDR1 MNHEY and CDR2 SVGAGI. The CDR3 loop reads CASNLEGSEAFF. Here the CDR3 DNA reads TGTGCCAGCAATCTAGAGGGCAGTGAAGCTTTCTTT.

This chain connects TRBV19 to TRBJ2-7, with a weak D call TRBD1 (5 bases). V was cut by 5 bases and J by 5 bases, with 22 bases left in between. This CDR3 is 16 amino acids long. Germline-derived CDR1 and CDR2 are LNHDA and SQIVND (reference sequence). CDR3 sequence reads: CASSPTRQSARDEQYF. The CDR3 region has the DNA TGTGCCAGTAGTCCCACCCGACAGAGCGCCCGGGACGAGCAGTACTTC.

The chain combines TRBV28 with TRBJ1-1, with D maybe TRBD1 (5 bases). Germline V lookup: CDR1 MDHEN, CDR2 SYDVKM. The CDR3 contains 15 residues. The V and J ends lost 1 base and 3 bases respectively, with 12 bases between them. CDR3 DNA: TGTGCCAGCAGTTTATCTCGGACACCTTACACTGAAGCTTTCTTT. Its translation is CASSLSRTPYTEAFF.

The gene calls are TRBV5-4 and TRBJ1-3; D unresolved. This CDR3 is built from 13 residues. Per germline, CDR1 SGHNT and CDR2 YYREEE (reference sequence). With 0 bases removed from V and 7 bases from J, the gap between germline ends came to 8 bases. The chain's CDR3 is CASSLVDKNTIYF. The CDR3 DNA reads TGTGCCAGCAGCTTGGTCGATAAGAACACCATATATTTT.

This clone occurred once. V usage is TRBV15 and J usage is TRBJ1-4; no clear D. CDR1 is LNHNV and CDR2 is YYDKDF in the germline V gene (reference sequence). The CDR3 length is 13 residues. The germline V and J ends were trimmed by 8 bases and 3 bases, with 10 bases remaining between them. CDR3 in DNA: TGTGCCACCGGACCCACAGCTAATGAAAAACTGTTTTTT. This translates into CATGPTANEKLFF.

The chain joins TRBV27 to TRBJ2-1; D may be TRBD1 (5 bases). V lost 6 bases and J 3 bases, leaving 18 bases between the germline ends. CDR3 size: 16 residues. Per germline, CDR1 MNHEY and CDR2 SMNVEV (reference sequence). The CDR3 loop is CASSFSGRELYNEQFF. In DNA form, the CDR3 reads TGTGCCAGCAGCTTCTCTGGCAGGGAACTCTACAATGAGCAGTTCTTC.

The chain couples TRBV4-1 to TRBJ2-2; D gene ambiguous. Trimming left V 3 bases short and J 4 bases short, with 15 bases between. The CDR3 extends over 16 amino acids. Germline V gives CDR1 MGHRA, CDR2 YSYEKL. The CDR3 DNA sequence: TGCGCCAGCAGCCAGGCTCTCAGAGTCGGCACCGGGGAGCTGTTTTTT. Its protein product is CASSQALRVGTGELFF.

V and J are TRBV30 and TRBJ2-2; 9 positions match TRBD2. Germline CDR1 is GTSNPN and CDR2 is SVGIG (reference sequence). This CDR3 region has 18 residues. V lost 0 bases and J lost 2; bases outside the gene matches: 10. CDR3 region: CAWSVAGGLWANTGELFF. CDR3 DNA: TGTGCCTGGAGTGTCGCGGGGGGGCTTTGGGCTAACACCGGGGAGCTGTTTTTT.

V is TRBV27 and J is TRBJ1-4; D might be TRBD1 (5 bases). Germline loops: CDR1 MNHEY, CDR2 SMNVEV (reference sequence). CDR3 size: 15 residues. The germline V and J ends were trimmed by 4 bases and 2 bases, with 11 bases remaining between them. The CDR3 region is CASSSLRETNEKLFF. In nucleotides, the CDR3 is TGTGCCAGCAGTTCCCTCAGGGAGACTAATGAAAAACTGTTTTTT. The full variable domain, in which reference TRBV27 and TRBJ1-4 provide the parts outside the CDR3, is EAQVTQNPRYLITVTGKKLTVTCSQNMNHEYMSWYRQDPGLGLRQIYYSMNVEVTDKGDVPEGYKVSRKEKRNFPLILESPSPNQTSLYFCASSSLRETNEKLFFGSGTQLSVL.

The CDR3 spells CASSFSGGSGYTF. The DNA for the CDR3 is TGTGCCAGCAGCTTCTCGGGGGGCTCTGGCTACACCTTC. V and J are TRBV5-4 and TRBJ1-2, with D tentatively TRBD1 (6 bases). The CDR3 runs to 13 residues. Trimming took 2 bases from V and 7 from J, leaving 12 bases between them. Germline V gene sequence: CDR1 SGHNT, CDR2 YYREEE (reference sequence). Together with reference TRBV5-4 and TRBJ1-2, the CDR3 gives the full variable domain: ETGVTQSPTHLIKTRGQQVTLRCSSQSGHNTVSWYQQALGQGPQFIFQYYREEENGRGNFPPRFSGLQFPNYSSELNVNALELDDSALYLCASSFSGGSGYTFGSGTRLTVV.

The V call is TRBV4-1, the J call TRBJ1-4, with 8 bases matching TRBD1. This CDR3 region has 15 residues. The germline CDR1 and CDR2 sequences are MGHRA and YSYEKL. J lost 8 bases, V lost 6 bases, and 11 bases had no gene match. CDR3 protein: CASRRIGQGSEKLFF. The CDR3 DNA reads TGCGCCAGCAGACGTATAGGACAGGGAAGCGAAAAACTGTTTTTT.

The V call is TRBV29-1, the J call TRBJ2-7; 8 bases fit TRBD1. Trimming removed 1 base from V and 0 bases from J; junction bases left unmatched: 8. Germline values: CDR1 SQVTM, CDR2 ANQGSEA. CDR3 length: 16 residues. The CDR3 coding sequence is TGCAGCGTTGAAGCCGCGACAGGGGATCCCTCCTACGAGCAGTACTTC. The encoded protein is CSVEAATGDPSYEQYF.

The gene calls are TRBV27 and TRBJ2-7; D is perhaps TRBD2 (5 bases). Germline CDR1 reads MNHEY; CDR2 reads SMNVEV (reference sequence). Trimming left V 3 bases short and J 0 bases short, with 9 bases between. The CDR3 consists of 14 residues. In DNA, the CDR3 is TGTGCCAGCAGTTTCAGGAGGAGCTCCTACGAGCAGTACTTC. It translates to CASSFRRSSYEQYF.

The V and J genes are TRBV28 and TRBJ2-1, with TRBD1 identical over 8 bases. Germline V CDR1 and CDR2: MDHEN, SYDVKM. The CDR3 contains 13 residues. V was clipped by 7 bases and J by 7 bases; unmatched bases: 6. The CDR3 sequence: CASKYRGRNEQFF. The CDR3 bases are TGTGCCAGCAAATACAGGGGGAGAAATGAGCAGTTCTTC.